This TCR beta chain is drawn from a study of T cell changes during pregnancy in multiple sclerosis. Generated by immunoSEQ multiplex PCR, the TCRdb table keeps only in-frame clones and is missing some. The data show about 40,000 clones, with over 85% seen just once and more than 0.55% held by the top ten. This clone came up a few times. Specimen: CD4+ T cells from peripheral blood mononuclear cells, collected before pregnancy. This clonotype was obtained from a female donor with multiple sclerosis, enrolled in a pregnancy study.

CDR3 nucleotides: TGTGCCAGCAGCTTCTTCCAGTCGCCCTACGAGCAGTACTTC. Its translation: CASSFFQSPYEQYF. J is TRBJ2-7 and V is TRBV5-6; D is unclear. The germline V gene encodes CDR1 SGHDT and CDR2 YYEEEE. V lost 2 bases, J lost 2 bases, and 11 bases lay in between. CDR3 size: 14 residues.